This TCR beta chain derives from a study of lymphopenia after photon versus proton radiotherapy. From germline, CDR1 is SGHRS and CDR2 YFSETQ. The CDR3 consists of 15 residues. V was shortened by 1 base and J by 1 base, with 12 bases between the two germline ends. Data came from immunoSEQ multiplex PCR; TCRdb stores just in-frame clones and leaves some out. The sample includes 150,000 to 200,000 clones, more than 85% of them seen just once. About this clone: Its target is unknown.

The study, taken as a whole, reports: Proton therapy kept repertoires fairly stable, unlike photons, which gained effector/memory cells. After lymphocyte nadir, photon-treated repertoires showed oligoclonal expansion, especially CD8+ Temra.

This chain uses TRBV5-1 with TRBJ2-7, with D uncertain. The material sequenced was peripheral blood, taken from a patient treated with photon-based radiotherapy. This receptor was taken from a man aged 50 or older with gastric cancer. Here the CDR3 reads CASSLSAGPSYEQYF. The DNA of the CDR3 is TGCGCCAGCAGCTTGTCGGCCGGGCCTTCCTACGAGCAGTACTTC.